This entry lists 25 T cell receptor beta chains sequenced from one sample in a study of T cells in Graves' hyperthyroidism and ophthalmopathy. RNA transcripts gave rise to amplified TCR beta CDR3 regions. TCR CDR3 underwent first-round RT-PCR with the HTBI primer set. Using its own MiXCR run on the multiplex PCR reads, TCRdb lists one record per CDR3 protein. The profile shows some 350,000 distinct CDR3 sequences, about 25% of them singletons. The sample consisted of blood. Receptors originate from a man aged 45-60 years with Graves' hyperthyroidism.

The chain employs TRBV6-2 or TRBV6-3 and TRBJ1-6, with D perhaps matching TRBD1 (5 bases). The CDR3 is 14 amino acids. V was pared by 7 bases and J by 10 bases, with 17 bases between. Looked up from germline, CDR1 is MNHEY and CDR2 is SVGEGT. CDR3 loop: CASNPKSGHSPLHF. CDR3 nucleotide sequence: TGTGCCAGCAACCCGAAATCAGGGCACTCACCCCTCCACTTT.

The rearrangement joins TRBV6-5 to TRBJ2-1; the D gene could be TRBD1 or TRBD2 (5 bases each). V was pared by 0 bases and J by 11 bases, with 14 bases between. The CDR3 runs 14 residues. CDR1 is MNHEY, CDR2 SVGAGI, per germline. In nucleotides, the CDR3 is TGTGCCAGCAGTTACTCAATGGGGCGGGTTAAGCAGTTCTTC. The encoded protein is CASSYSMGRVKQFF.

This chain links TRBV2 with TRBJ1-2; perhaps TRBD1 as D (5 bases). Deletions cut 4 bases from V and 7 bases from J, with 13 bases between. CDR3 length: 13 residues. Germline loops: CDR1 SNHLY, CDR2 FYNNEI. The CDR3 DNA sequence: TGTGCCAGCAGTGCGGTGGGGGGTGGTGGCTACACCTTC. Residues: CASSAVGGGGYTF.

This clonotype was detected a few times. The genes are TRBV6-5 and TRBJ2-7, with TRBD2 matching over 7 bases. Germline CDR1 MNHEY, CDR2 SVGAGI. J lost 2 bases, V lost 0 bases, and 4 bases had no gene match. The length of the CDR3 is 15 residues. CDR3 bases: TGTGCCAGCAGTTACTCTGCGGGAGAACCCTACGAGCAGTACTTC. Protein sequence: CASSYSAGEPYEQYF.

This clonotype was observed a handful of times. The chain couples TRBV5-1 to TRBJ2-1, with D perhaps matching TRBD1 (5 bases). Germline CDR1 and CDR2: SGHRS and YFSETQ. V was shortened by 3 bases and J by 6 bases, with 10 bases between the two germline ends. This CDR3 spans 13 amino acids. CDR3 protein: CASSSRQSNEQFF. CDR3 sequence (DNA): TGCGCCAGCAGCTCGAGACAGAGCAATGAGCAGTTCTTC.

This clonotype was seen more than once but under ten times. V gene TRBV15 combines with J gene TRBJ2-7; D remains unclear. This CDR3 has 13 amino acids. CDR1 is LNHNV and CDR2 is YYDKDF in the germline V gene (reference sequence). V lost 0 bases to trimming and J lost 4 bases, with 7 bases between them. The CDR3 protein is CATSRDKLYEQYF. The CDR3 DNA reads as TGTGCCACCAGCAGAGATAAGTTATACGAGCAGTACTTC.

Only a few counts were recorded for this clonotype. The chain employs TRBV20-1 and TRBJ2-7; 7 bases are a match to TRBD2. J was trimmed by 2 bases and V by 0 bases; bases with no gene match: 7. The CDR3 is 15 amino acids. Germline V lookup: CDR1 DFQATT, CDR2 SNEGSKA (reference sequence). CDR3 sequence reads: CSARDLGAGPYEQYF. DNA of the CDR3: TGCAGTGCTAGAGATCTAGGAGCGGGACCCTACGAGCAGTACTTC.

This clonotype was picked up many times. DNA of the CDR3: TGTGCCAGCAGCTCTGACCTAGGGCACTACCTCGGGTACGAGCAGTACTTC. Translating gives CASSSDLGHYLGYEQYF. The J gene is TRBJ2-7, the V gene TRBV7-9; D unclear. The CDR3 covers 17 residues. Germline V lookup: CDR1 SEHNR, CDR2 FQNEAQ (reference sequence). Trimming pared 4 bases from V and 4 bases from J, leaving 23 bases between. The full variable domain, rest sourced from reference TRBV7-9 and TRBJ2-7, is DTGVSQNPRHKITKRGQNVTFRCDPISEHNRLYWYRQTLGQGPEFLTYFQNEAQLEKSRLLSDRFSAERPKGSFSTLEIQRTEQGDSAMYLCASSSDLGHYLGYEQYFGPGTRLTVT.

V is TRBV6-5 and J is TRBJ2-3, with TRBD2 matching over 9 bases. The germline V gene encodes CDR1 MNHEY and CDR2 SVGAGI. The J segment lost 1 base and the V segment lost 2 bases, leaving 4 bases of the junction unmatched. The CDR3 covers 16 residues. The CDR3: CASSYGPSGGTDTQYF. The CDR3 DNA reads as TGTGCCAGCAGTTACGGACCTAGCGGGGGCACAGATACGCAGTATTTT.

The rearrangement uses TRBV12-5 and TRBJ2-3; no clear D. Germline V gene sequence: CDR1 LGHNT, CDR2 FRNRAP. V gave up 9 bases and J gave up 5 bases, with 9 bases separating them. The CDR3 has 11 residues. The chain's CDR3 is CASTVKDTQYF. In DNA, the CDR3 is TGTGCTAGCACGGTCAAAGATACGCAGTATTTT.

This clonotype turned up a few times. The chain has TRBV20-1 and TRBJ2-7; 7 bases map to TRBD1. The V gene end was trimmed by 6 bases and the J gene end by 3 bases; junction bases not matched to a gene: 5. Germline values: CDR1 DFQATT, CDR2 SNEGSKA (reference sequence). The CDR3 consists of 12 residues. CDR3 loop: CSASGGVYEQYF. DNA for the CDR3: TGCAGTGCCTCAGGGGGTGTCTACGAGCAGTACTTC.

Comments on this clonotype: A read error is possible here, since a much larger clone lies one base away. The rearrangement uses TRBV6-2 or TRBV6-3 and TRBJ2-1, with a weak D call TRBD1 (5 bases). This CDR3 comprises 14 residues. Germline V gene data show CDR1 as MNHEY and CDR2 as SVGEGT. V lost 0 bases and J lost 10, with 13 bases in between. CDR3 in DNA: TGTGCCAGCAGTTACTCGGGGCAGAGCTACGAGCAGTTCTTC. It encodes CASSYSGQSYEQFF.

The table lists this clonotype with a few counts. The rearrangement links TRBV6-1 to TRBJ2-7; D gene unclear. This CDR3 is built from 13 residues. Germline V CDR1 and CDR2: MNHNS, SASEGT. The V end lost 0 bases, the J end lost 5 bases, and 8 bases lay between the germline ends. The CDR3 is CASSEARWDEQYF. CDR3 in DNA: TGTGCCAGCAGTGAAGCGAGATGGGACGAGCAGTACTTC.

There are many counts of this clonotype. The J gene is TRBJ2-7, the V gene TRBV11-3; no clear D. The V end lost 5 bases, the J end lost 2 bases, and 13 bases lay between the germline ends. Germline V gives CDR1 SGHNT, CDR2 YENEEA. This CDR3 comprises 14 residues. CDR3 nucleotides: TGTGCCAGCAGCCACGGACGGAGTGCCTACGAGCAGTACTTC. This gives the protein CASSHGRSAYEQYF.

This clonotype was seen only a few times. This sequence joins TRBV5-1 and TRBJ2-5; D ambiguous. In germline, CDR1 is SGHRS, CDR2 YFSETQ. The CDR3 loop spans 16 amino acids. Trimming took off 1 base at V and 4 bases at J, with 17 bases between the two ends. The CDR3 DNA sequence: TGCGCCAGCAGCTTGACTTCCCGGTCGGTCGGAGAGACCCAGTACTTC. Its protein product is CASSLTSRSVGETQYF.

The V and J genes are TRBV30 and TRBJ1-5, with TRBD1 identical over 8 bases. Germline lookup yields CDR1 GTSNPN and CDR2 SVGIG (reference sequence). J was trimmed by 5 bases and V by 4 bases; bases with no gene match: 7. This CDR3 spans 14 amino acids. The DNA of the CDR3 is TGTGCCTGGAAAGGCCAGGGGGCTTATCAGCCCCAGCATTTT. Encoded protein: CAWKGQGAYQPQHF. The whole variable domain, filled in from reference TRBV30 and TRBJ1-5, reads SQTIHQWPATLVQPVGSPLSLECTVEGTSNPNLYWYRQAAGRGLQLLFYSVGIGQISSEVPQNLSASRPQDRQFILSSKKLLLSDSGFYLCAWKGQGAYQPQHFGDGTRLSIL.

The chain combines TRBV5-1 with TRBJ1-2; 7 bases align to TRBD1. This CDR3 region has 13 residues. V lost 6 bases, J lost 8 bases, and 10 bases stayed unmatched. CDR1 is SGHRS and CDR2 is YFSETQ in the germline V gene. The CDR3 loop is CASNYGTDEGYTF. CDR3 in DNA: TGCGCCAGCAATTATGGGACAGATGAAGGCTACACCTTC.

This clonotype was counted ten times or more. The CDR3 DNA sequence: TGTGCCAGCAGTTACAGGGGGAGAGTTTCAAATGAGCAGTTCTTC. It translates to CASSYRGRVSNEQFF. This chain connects TRBV28 to TRBJ2-1, with 8 bases aligning to TRBD1. J lost 7 bases, V lost 4 bases, and 9 bases had no gene match. The CDR3 has 15 amino acids. Germline-derived CDR1 and CDR2 are MDHEN and SYDVKM.

This clonotype has only a few counts. This may be a read error, as it is one base from a much larger clone. The V and J genes are TRBV7-9 and TRBJ2-7; 9 nucleotides agree with TRBD2. This CDR3 contains 13 residues. The V segment lost 8 bases and the J segment 5 bases; nucleotides outside the gene matches: 7. Germline V gives CDR1 SEHNR, CDR2 FQNEAQ (reference sequence). This CDR3 is CASQGSGRNEQYF. CDR3 coding DNA: TGTGCCAGCCAGGGTAGCGGGAGAAACGAGCAGTACTTC. Combining the CDR3 with reference TRBV7-9 and TRBJ2-7 gives the whole variable domain DTGVSQNPRHKITKRGQNVTFRCDPISEHNRLYWYRQTLGQGPEFLTYFQNEAQLEKSRLLSDRFSAERPKGSFSTLEIQRTEQGDSAMYLCASQGSGRNEQYFGPGTRLTVT.

The chain joins TRBV9 to TRBJ1-2, with TRBD1 identical over 8 bases. Germline V lookup: CDR1 SGDLS, CDR2 YYNGEE. The J segment lost 3 bases and the V segment lost 0 bases, leaving 4 bases of the junction unmatched. This CDR3 comprises 15 residues. CDR3 nucleotide sequence: TGTGCCAGCAGCGTAGACGCACAGGGGGACTATGGCTACACCTTC. Translated: CASSVDAQGDYGYTF.

On this clonotype itself: A much bigger clone sits one base away, suggesting this may be a read error. The chain recombines TRBV12-3 or TRBV12-4 with TRBJ2-1, with TRBD1 identical over 7 bases. The CDR3 spans 14 residues. The CDR3 DNA reads as TGTGCCAGCAGTGAACAGGGGACGCACAATGAGCAGCTCTTC. Translated: CASSEQGTHNEQLF.

This clonotype appeared once. The chain has TRBV20-1 and TRBJ2-3, with 16 positions matching TRBD2. The CDR3 is 18 amino acids. Trimming took 6 bases from V and 6 from J; bases not matched to a gene: 15. The germline CDR1 and CDR2 sequences are DFQATT and SNEGSKA (reference sequence). CDR3 protein: CSALAVGTSGRAGDTQYF. The CDR3 coding sequence is TGCAGTGCCTTGGCGGTCGGGACTAGCGGGAGGGCCGGGGATACGCAGTATTTT.

This clonotype has at least ten counts. This chain's CDR3 is CASSSKVERYSTDTQYF. The CDR3 DNA reads TGTGCCAGCAGCTCAAAGGTGGAGCGCTATAGCACAGATACGCAGTATTTT. The chain carries TRBV11-2 and TRBJ2-3; the D is unclear. The CDR3 is 17 amino acids. V was clipped by 4 bases and J by 0 bases, with 17 bases between them. Germline lookup yields CDR1 SGHAT and CDR2 FQNNGV. Together with reference TRBV11-2 and TRBJ2-3, the CDR3 gives the full variable domain: EAGVAQSPRYKIIEKRQSVAFWCNPISGHATLYWYQQILGQGPKLLIQFQNNGVVDDSQLPKDRFSAERLKGVDSTLKIQPAKLEDSAVYLCASSSKVERYSTDTQYFGPGTRLTVL.

The rearrangement joins TRBV24-1 to TRBJ2-1; TRBD2 matches 12 bases. The CDR3 has 18 amino acids. Looked up from germline, CDR1 is KGHDR and CDR2 is SFDVKD. Trimming cost V 3 bases and J 0 bases; bases outside gene matches: 5. CDR3 protein: CATSDPMTSGSSYNEQFF. CDR3 nucleotides: TGTGCCACCAGTGATCCGATGACTAGCGGGAGCTCCTACAATGAGCAGTTCTTC.

The chain combines TRBV7-9 with TRBJ2-1; no clear D gene. The CDR3 loop spans 15 amino acids. Trimming cost V 3 bases and J 5 bases, with 14 bases left between them. The germline gives CDR1 SEHNR, CDR2 FQNEAQ (reference sequence). As DNA, the CDR3 is TGTGCCAGCAGCTTTGCTCTGAAAACGAACAATGAGCAGTTCTTC. This encodes CASSFALKTNNEQFF. Full variable domain (outside the CDR3, taken from reference TRBV7-9 and TRBJ2-1): DTGVSQNPRHKITKRGQNVTFRCDPISEHNRLYWYRQTLGQGPEFLTYFQNEAQLEKSRLLSDRFSAERPKGSFSTLEIQRTEQGDSAMYLCASSFALKTNNEQFFGPGTRLTVL.